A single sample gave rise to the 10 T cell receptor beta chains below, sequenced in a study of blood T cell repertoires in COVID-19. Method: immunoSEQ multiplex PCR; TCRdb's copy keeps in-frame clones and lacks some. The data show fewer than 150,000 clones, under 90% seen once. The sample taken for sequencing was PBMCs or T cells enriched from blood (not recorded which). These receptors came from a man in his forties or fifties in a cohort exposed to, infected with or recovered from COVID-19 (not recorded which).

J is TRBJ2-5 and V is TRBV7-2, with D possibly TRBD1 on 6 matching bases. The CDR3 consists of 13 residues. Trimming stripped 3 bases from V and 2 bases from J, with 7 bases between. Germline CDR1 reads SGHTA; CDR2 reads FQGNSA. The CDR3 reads CASSLDRQETQYF. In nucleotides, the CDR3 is TGTGCCAGCAGCTTGGACAGACAAGAGACCCAGTACTTC.

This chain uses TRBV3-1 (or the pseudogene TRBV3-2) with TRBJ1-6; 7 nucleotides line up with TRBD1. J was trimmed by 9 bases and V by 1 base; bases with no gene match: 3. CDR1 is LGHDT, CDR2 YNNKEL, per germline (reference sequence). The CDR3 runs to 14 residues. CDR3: CASSQGQGRSPLHF. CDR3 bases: TGTGCCAGCAGCCAAGGACAGGGCCGTTCACCCCTCCACTTT.

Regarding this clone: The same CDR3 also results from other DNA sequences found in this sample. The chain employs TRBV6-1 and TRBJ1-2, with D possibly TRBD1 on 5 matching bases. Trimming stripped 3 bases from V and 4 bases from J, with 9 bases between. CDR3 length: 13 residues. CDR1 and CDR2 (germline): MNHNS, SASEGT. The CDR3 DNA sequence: TGTGCCAGCAGTGAGGGGCAGACCTATGGCTACACCTTC. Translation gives CASSEGQTYGYTF.

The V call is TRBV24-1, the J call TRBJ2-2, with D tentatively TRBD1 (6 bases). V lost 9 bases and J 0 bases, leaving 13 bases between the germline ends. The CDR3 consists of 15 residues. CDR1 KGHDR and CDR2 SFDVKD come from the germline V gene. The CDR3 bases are TGTGCCACCGGCCTCGCAGGGGCGAACACCGGGGAGCTGTTTTTT. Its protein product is CATGLAGANTGELFF.

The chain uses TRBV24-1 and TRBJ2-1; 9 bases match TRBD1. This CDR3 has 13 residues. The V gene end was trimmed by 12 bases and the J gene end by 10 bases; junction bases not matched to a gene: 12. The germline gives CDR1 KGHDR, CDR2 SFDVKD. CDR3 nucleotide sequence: TGTGCCGTAACAGACAGGGGGATGCAGGAGCAGTTCTTC. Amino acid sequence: CAVTDRGMQEQFF.

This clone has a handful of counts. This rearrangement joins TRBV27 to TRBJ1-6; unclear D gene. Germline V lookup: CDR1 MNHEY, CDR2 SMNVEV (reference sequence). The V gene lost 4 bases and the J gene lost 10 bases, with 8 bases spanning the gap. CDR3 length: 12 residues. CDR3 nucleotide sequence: TGTGCCAGCAGTTCGGTCGGGTCACCCCTCCACTTT. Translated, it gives CASSSVGSPLHF.

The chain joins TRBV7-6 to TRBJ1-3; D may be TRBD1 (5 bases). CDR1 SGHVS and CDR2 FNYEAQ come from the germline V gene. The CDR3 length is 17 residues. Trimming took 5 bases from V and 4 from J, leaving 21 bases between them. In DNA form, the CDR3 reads TGTGCCAGCAGCCAGTATGGGGGGGGAACGAGCGGAAACACCATATATTTT. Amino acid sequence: CASSQYGGGTSGNTIYF.

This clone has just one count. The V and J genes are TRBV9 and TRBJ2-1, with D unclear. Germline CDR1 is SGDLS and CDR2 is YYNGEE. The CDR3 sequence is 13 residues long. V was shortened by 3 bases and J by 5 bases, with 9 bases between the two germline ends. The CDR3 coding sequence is TGTGCCAGCAGCGCCCCTGTTCACAATGAGCAGTTCTTC. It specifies CASSAPVHNEQFF.

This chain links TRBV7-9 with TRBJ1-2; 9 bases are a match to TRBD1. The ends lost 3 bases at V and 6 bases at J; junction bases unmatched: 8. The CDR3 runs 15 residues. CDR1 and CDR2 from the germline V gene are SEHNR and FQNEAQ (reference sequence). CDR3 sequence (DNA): TGTGCCAGCAGCTTCCTGGGACAGGGAAGCGATGGCTACACCTTC. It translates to CASSFLGQGSDGYTF. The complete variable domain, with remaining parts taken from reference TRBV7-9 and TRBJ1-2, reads DTGVSQNPRHKITKRGQNVTFRCDPISEHNRLYWYRQTLGQGPEFLTYFQNEAQLEKSRLLSDRFSAERPKGSFSTLEIQRTEQGDSAMYLCASSFLGQGSDGYTFGSGTRLTVV.

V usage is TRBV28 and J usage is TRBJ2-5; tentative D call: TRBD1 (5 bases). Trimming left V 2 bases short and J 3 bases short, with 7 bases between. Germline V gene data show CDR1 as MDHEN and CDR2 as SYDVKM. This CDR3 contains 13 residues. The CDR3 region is CASSLIQEETQYF. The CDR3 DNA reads TGTGCCAGCAGTTTAATACAGGAAGAGACCCAGTACTTC.